The next 31 T cell receptor beta chains were all read from a single sample in a study of blood T cell repertoires in COVID-19. Sequencing used immunoSEQ multiplex PCR; TCRdb keeps in-frame clones, though not all of them. The sample yields more than 95,000 clones, around nine tenths seen once. Input material: peripheral blood. These receptors were obtained from a human donor with active COVID-19. The donor label of this sample is uncertain.

The chain combines TRBV19 with TRBJ1-4; D is perhaps TRBD1 (6 bases). Germline CDR1 LNHDA, CDR2 SQIVND (reference sequence). The CDR3 totals 15 residues. Trimming took 8 bases from V and 3 from J, leaving 16 bases between them. DNA of the CDR3: TGTGCCAGTCGGGACACAGGGAATCCTAATGAAAAACTGTTTTTT. This sequence encodes CASRDTGNPNEKLFF.

The genes are TRBV4-2 and TRBJ2-3; TRBD2 agrees at 8 bases. The V segment lost 5 bases and the J segment 0 bases; nucleotides outside the gene matches: 13. Germline assignment: CDR1 LGHNA and CDR2 YNFKEQ. The CDR3 consists of 18 residues. The CDR3: CASSTAAGATPSTDTQYF. CDR3 sequence (DNA): TGTGCCAGCAGCACAGCAGCGGGGGCGACCCCGAGCACAGATACGCAGTATTTT.

The rearrangement links TRBV4-3 to TRBJ2-3, with D perhaps TRBD2 (5 bases). Germline-derived CDR1 and CDR2 are LGHNA and YSLEER. Trimming stripped 0 bases from V and 5 bases from J, with 12 bases between. The CDR3 covers 15 residues. DNA for the CDR3: TGCGCCAGCAGCCAAGATCAGCTAGCTAGAGATACGCAGTATTTT. The encoded protein is CASSQDQLARDTQYF.

The chain is built from TRBV24-1 and TRBJ2-5; 7 positions match TRBD1. V shed 3 bases and J 5 bases; nucleotides not matched to a gene: 8. Germline CDR1 KGHDR, CDR2 SFDVKD. This CDR3 region has 15 residues. CDR3 nucleotides: TGTGCCACCAGTGATATGACAGGGTCGTTGGAGACCCAGTACTTC. Protein sequence: CATSDMTGSLETQYF.

The gene calls are TRBV14 and TRBJ1-5, with 7 nucleotides matching TRBD1. V shed 1 base and J 0 bases; nucleotides not matched to a gene: 12. The CDR3 sequence is 19 residues long. Germline V gives CDR1 SGHDN, CDR2 FVKESK. CDR3 nucleotides: TGTGCCAGCAGCCAAGTTGGCGACAGGGTCGCCTTTAGCAATCAGCCCCAGCATTTT. It yields the protein CASSQVGDRVAFSNQPQHF.

This chain links TRBV28 with TRBJ2-7; 10 bases align to TRBD1. The CDR3 has 15 amino acids. CDR1 MDHEN and CDR2 SYDVKM come from the germline V gene. Trimming cost V 5 bases and J 3 bases; bases outside gene matches: 7. The CDR3 spells CASSTPGTGDYEQYF. In DNA form, the CDR3 reads TGTGCCAGCAGTACTCCCGGGACAGGGGACTACGAGCAGTACTTC.

This clone was counted once. This chain joins TRBV14 and TRBJ2-5, with D possibly matching TRBD2 (5 bases). Germline V CDR1 and CDR2: SGHDN, FVKESK. The ends were cut back, 0 bases at V and 6 bases at J, with 11 bases in the middle. The CDR3 sequence is 14 residues long. Written as DNA, the CDR3 is TGTGCCAGCAGCCAAGAAAGCGGTTTAAAGACCCAGTACTTC. Its protein is CASSQESGLKTQYF.

The rearrangement joins TRBV30 to TRBJ2-1, with 12 positions matching TRBD2. Germline lookup yields CDR1 GTSNPN and CDR2 SVGIG (reference sequence). The CDR3 consists of 18 residues. V was clipped by 3 bases and J by 4 bases; unmatched bases: 13. For the CDR3, the DNA is TGTGCCTGGAGGGTGCCGGGACTAGCGGGTTTAGGATACAATGAGCAGTTCTTC. This gives the protein CAWRVPGLAGLGYNEQFF. Filled out from reference TRBV30 and TRBJ2-1, the complete variable domain reads SQTIHQWPATLVQPVGSPLSLECTVEGTSNPNLYWYRQAAGRGLQLLFYSVGIGQISSEVPQNLSASRPQDRQFILSSKKLLLSDSGFYLCAWRVPGLAGLGYNEQFFGPGTRLTVL.

Only one count was recorded for this clone. The J gene is TRBJ2-3, the V gene TRBV4-1; 9 bases map to TRBD1. The CDR3 covers 17 residues. Germline V gives CDR1 MGHRA, CDR2 YSYEKL. V trimming: 4 bases; J trimming: 2 bases; junction bases outside the gene matches: 10. DNA of the CDR3: TGCGCCAGCAGCCTCACCGGACAGGGGACATTCACAGATACGCAGTATTTT. Translated: CASSLTGQGTFTDTQYF.

This chain connects TRBV3-1 (or the pseudogene TRBV3-2) to TRBJ1-1; D not resolved. Germline values: CDR1 LGHDT, CDR2 YNNKEL (reference sequence). The ends were cut back, 0 bases at V and 0 bases at J, with 14 bases in the middle. The CDR3 loop spans 17 amino acids. The CDR3 region is CASSQDLTSDMNTEAFF. The CDR3 DNA reads as TGTGCCAGCAGCCAAGATCTGACCTCCGACATGAACACTGAAGCTTTCTTT.

This sequence joins TRBV27 and TRBJ2-2; D is possibly TRBD1 (6 bases). Germline CDR1 MNHEY, CDR2 SMNVEV (reference sequence). With 2 bases removed from V and 5 bases from J, the gap between germline ends came to 12 bases. This CDR3 region has 15 residues. Here the CDR3 DNA reads TGTGCCAGCAGTTTAATACAGGGAATAACCGGGGAGCTGTTTTTT. Amino acid sequence: CASSLIQGITGELFF.

The rearrangement uses TRBV13 and TRBJ2-1, with 14 bases identical to TRBD2. V lost 5 bases to trimming and J lost 7 bases; unmatched junction nucleotides: 7. The germline gives CDR1 PRHDT, CDR2 FYEKMQ (reference sequence). CDR3 length equals 16 residues. The CDR3 sequence is CASSLQRLAGGNEQFF. The DNA for the CDR3 is TGTGCCAGCAGCCTACAACGACTAGCGGGGGGGAATGAGCAGTTCTTC.

This chain joins TRBV18 and TRBJ1-2; 9 nucleotides match TRBD1. Per the germline V gene, CDR1 is KGHSH and CDR2 is LQKENI. V trimming: 3 bases; J trimming: 6 bases; junction bases outside the gene matches: 17. The CDR3 covers 18 residues. The CDR3 DNA sequence: TGTGCCAGCTCACCCACAAGGATAGACAGGGGGAGGTCTAATGGCTACACCTTC. As protein: CASSPTRIDRGRSNGYTF. The full variable domain, completed using reference TRBV18 and TRBJ1-2, is NAGVMQNPRHLVRRRGQEARLRCSPMKGHSHVYWYRQLPEEGLKFMVYLQKENIIDESGMPKERFSAEFPKEGPSILRIQQVVRGDSAAYFCASSPTRIDRGRSNGYTFGSGTRLTVV.

This clone was recorded only once. This rearrangement joins TRBV28 to TRBJ2-7, with 10 bases fitting TRBD1. The CDR3 length is 17 residues. Germline-derived CDR1 and CDR2 are MDHEN and SYDVKM. The V segment lost 3 bases and the J segment 2 bases; nucleotides outside the gene matches: 10. The chain's CDR3 is CASSFHTGTGETYEQYF. The CDR3 nucleotides read TGTGCCAGCAGTTTCCATACAGGGACAGGGGAGACCTACGAGCAGTACTTC.

J is TRBJ2-7 and V is TRBV19; tentative D call: TRBD1 (6 bases). Trimming cost V 5 bases and J 2 bases, with 10 bases left between them. There are 13 residues in the CDR3. The germline CDR1 and CDR2 sequences are LNHDA and SQIVND (reference sequence). The CDR3 sequence is CASSFGTTYEQYF. Written as DNA, the CDR3 is TGTGCCAGTAGTTTCGGGACAACCTACGAGCAGTACTTC.

CDR3 residues: CASSQPRTSGGPIQETQYF. DNA for the CDR3: TGTGCCAGCAGCCAACCCCGGACTAGCGGGGGCCCTATACAAGAGACCCAGTACTTC. This rearrangement joins TRBV3-1 (or the pseudogene TRBV3-2) to TRBJ2-5, with 13 bases matching TRBD2. V lost 2 bases and J lost 2; bases outside the gene matches: 11. The germline gives CDR1 LGHDT, CDR2 YNNKEL (reference sequence). The CDR3 totals 19 residues.

The chain uses TRBV9 and TRBJ2-3; a weak D match, TRBD1 (5 bases). V lost 0 bases, J lost 0 bases, and 14 bases lay in between. Germline V gene sequence: CDR1 SGDLS, CDR2 YYNGEE. This CDR3 has 17 residues. CDR3 sequence (DNA): TGTGCCAGCAGCGTAGGGGCAGGGCGGCCCAGCACAGATACGCAGTATTTT. Translation: CASSVGAGRPSTDTQYF.

The CDR3 protein is CSVGSGAEAFF. CDR3 coding DNA: TGCAGCGTTGGCTCCGGGGCTGAAGCTTTCTTT. The chain has TRBV29-1 and TRBJ1-1; D call uncertain. CDR1 and CDR2 (germline): SQVTM, ANQGSEA. The V gene lost 4 bases and the J gene lost 6 bases, with 9 bases spanning the gap. The CDR3 consists of 11 residues.

The genes are TRBV4-1 and TRBJ2-2; D might be TRBD1 (6 bases). CDR1 is MGHRA, CDR2 YSYEKL, per germline. The V end was cut by 0 bases, the J end by 1 base, with 18 bases between. There are 19 residues in the CDR3. The CDR3 spells CASSQEAVVGAQNTGELFF. The CDR3 DNA is TGCGCCAGCAGCCAAGAGGCGGTGGTGGGGGCACAGAACACCGGGGAGCTGTTTTTT.

The gene calls are TRBV2 and TRBJ1-2; unclear D gene. There are 14 residues in the CDR3. V lost 4 bases to trimming and J lost 0 bases, with 9 bases between them. Germline V gives CDR1 SNHLY, CDR2 FYNNEI. The CDR3 loop is CASSVSRANYGYTF. CDR3 nucleotides: TGTGCCAGCAGTGTGTCCCGAGCTAACTATGGCTACACCTTC.

This clone appeared a single time. V is TRBV27 and J is TRBJ2-1, with TRBD1 matching 9 bases. CDR1 and CDR2 from the germline V gene are MNHEY and SMNVEV (reference sequence). This CDR3 has 15 amino acids. The ends lost 6 bases at V and 8 bases at J; junction bases unmatched: 11. The CDR3 nucleotides read TGTGCCAGCAGACGGGGACAGGGTGCTGTCCATGAGCAGTTCTTC. Protein product: CASRRGQGAVHEQFF.

The CDR3 loop is CASRPSGGAGNEQYF. The CDR3 nucleotides are TGTGCCAGCCGCCCTAGCGGGGGGGCCGGGAACGAGCAGTACTTC. The chain combines TRBV2 with TRBJ2-7; TRBD2 aligns across 12 bases. There are 15 residues in the CDR3. CDR1 is SNHLY and CDR2 is FYNNEI in the germline V gene. After removal of 8 bases from V and 5 bases from J, the junction contained 10 bases not matched to a gene.

J is TRBJ1-2 and V is TRBV4-3; 8 nucleotides align to TRBD1. The V and J ends lost 2 bases and 3 bases, in that order; junction bases with no gene match: 2. This CDR3 has 14 amino acids. The germline gives CDR1 LGHNA, CDR2 YSLEER. CDR3 loop: CASSQTTGDYGYTF. The CDR3 region has the DNA TGCGCCAGCAGCCAAACGACAGGGGACTATGGCTACACCTTC.

CDR3 DNA sequence: TGTGCCAGCAGTTTGGCAGGAACGGAGACCCAGTACTTC. Amino acid sequence: CASSLAGTETQYF. The chain recombines TRBV28 with TRBJ2-5, with no clear D. Germline values: CDR1 MDHEN, CDR2 SYDVKM. Between the trimmed V and J ends, which lost 3 bases and 5 bases, there was a span of 10 bases. The CDR3 length is 13 residues.

J is TRBJ1-1 and V is TRBV7-9; D remains ambiguous. The CDR3 covers 14 residues. Germline CDR1 is SEHNR and CDR2 is FQNEAQ (reference sequence). Trimming removed 1 base at V and 3 bases at J, with 9 bases between. The CDR3 DNA sequence: TGTGCCAGCAGCTTAGGCAGCGTCCACACTGAAGCTTTCTTT. Protein product: CASSLGSVHTEAFF.

The chain uses TRBV19 and TRBJ1-5; the D is unclear. This CDR3 has 13 residues. V was pared by 7 bases and J by 4 bases, with 11 bases between. Germline CDR1 LNHDA, CDR2 SQIVND (reference sequence). CDR3 coding DNA: TGTGCCAGTACCCCGGGGAGTAATCAGCCCCAGCATTTT. It encodes CASTPGSNQPQHF.

The genes are TRBV6-5 and TRBJ2-5; 7 bases are shared with TRBD2. Germline V gene sequence: CDR1 MNHEY, CDR2 SVGAGI. The CDR3 has 15 residues. The V gene end was trimmed by 1 base and the J gene end by 2 bases; junction bases not matched to a gene: 4. The CDR3 loop reads CASSYFTGGQETQYF. CDR3 bases: TGTGCCAGCAGTTACTTCACCGGGGGGCAAGAGACCCAGTACTTC.

The CDR3 here is CASKADSSNQPQHF. The CDR3 nucleotides read TGTGCCAGTAAGGCGGACAGCAGCAATCAGCCCCAGCATTTT. The chain has TRBV19 and TRBJ1-5; a possible D gene is TRBD1 (6 bases). Trimming shortened V by 7 bases and J by 1 base, and 11 bases separated the two germline ends. CDR3 length: 14 residues. In germline, CDR1 is LNHDA, CDR2 SQIVND (reference sequence).

The rearrangement uses TRBV7-9 and TRBJ1-1; D unresolved. Germline CDR1 SEHNR, CDR2 FQNEAQ (reference sequence). Trimming removed 5 bases at V and 5 bases at J, with 15 bases between. The CDR3 extends over 14 amino acids. As DNA, the CDR3 is TGTGCCAGCAGCACAAGAGCGGGGTTGACTGAAGCTTTCTTT. Amino acid sequence: CASSTRAGLTEAFF.

This rearrangement joins TRBV5-4 to TRBJ1-1, with no clear D. Germline CDR1 reads SGHNT; CDR2 reads YYREEE (reference sequence). V was pared by 2 bases and J by 5 bases, with 13 bases between. This CDR3 is 14 amino acids long. CDR3 in amino acids: CASSFTGGLTEAFF. The CDR3 coding sequence is TGTGCCAGCAGCTTTACTGGCGGGCTTACTGAAGCTTTCTTT.

The chain has TRBV9 and TRBJ1-1, with D hard to call. Trimming pared 4 bases from V and 1 base from J, leaving 8 bases between. Germline CDR1 and CDR2: SGDLS and YYNGEE. CDR3 length: 13 amino acids. CDR3 nucleotide sequence: TGTGCCAGCAGCCCGGACTCGAACACTGAAGCTTTCTTT. It codes for CASSPDSNTEAFF. The full variable domain, its missing parts supplied by reference TRBV9 and TRBJ1-1, is DSGVTQTPKHLITATGQRVTLRCSPRSGDLSVYWYQQSLDQGLQFLIQYYNGEERAKGNILERFSAQQFPDLHSELNLSSLELGDSALYFCASSPDSNTEAFFGQGTRLTVV.